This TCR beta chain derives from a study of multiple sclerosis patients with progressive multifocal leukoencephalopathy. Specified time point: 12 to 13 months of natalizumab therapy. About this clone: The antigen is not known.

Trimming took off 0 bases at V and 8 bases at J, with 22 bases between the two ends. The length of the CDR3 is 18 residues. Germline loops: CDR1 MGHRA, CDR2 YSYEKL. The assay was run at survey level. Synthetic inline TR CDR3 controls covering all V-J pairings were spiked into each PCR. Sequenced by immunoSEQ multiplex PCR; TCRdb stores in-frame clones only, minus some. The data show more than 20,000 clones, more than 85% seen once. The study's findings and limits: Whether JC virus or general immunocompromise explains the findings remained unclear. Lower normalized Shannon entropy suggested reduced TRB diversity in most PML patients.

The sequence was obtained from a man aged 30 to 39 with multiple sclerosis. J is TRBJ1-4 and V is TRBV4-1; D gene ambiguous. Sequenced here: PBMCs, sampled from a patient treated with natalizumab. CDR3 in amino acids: CASSQDKFMARAKEKLFF. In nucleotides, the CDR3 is TGCGCCAGCAGCCAAGATAAATTTATGGCCCGGGCGAAGGAAAAACTGTTTTTT.